Below, 2 T cell receptor beta chains from the same sample are listed, as sequenced in a study of cytomegalovirus exposure and HLA in healthy donors. The primer mix had 60 Vbeta and 13 Jbeta primers. Measured with immunoSEQ multiplex PCR; TCRdb has only the in-frame clones, and not every one. Here the sample spans more than 150,000 clones, approximately 73% being singletons. Sample: PBMCs. These receptors all stem from a woman in her 30s in good health and CMV-seropositive.

The chain has TRBV7-3 and TRBJ2-7, with a possible D match to TRBD2 (5 bases). The CDR3 runs 13 residues. V lost 0 bases to trimming and J lost 4 bases, with 7 bases between them. The V gene's germline CDR1 is SGHTA and CDR2 FQGTGA. This CDR3 is CASSLTSGYEQYF. DNA for the CDR3: TGTGCCAGCAGCTTAACGAGCGGATACGAGCAGTACTTC.

The gene calls are TRBV27 and TRBJ1-5, with 9 bases that match TRBD1. The CDR3 covers 15 residues. Trimming took 3 bases from V and 5 from J; bases not matched to a gene: 5. From germline, CDR1 is MNHEY and CDR2 SMNVEV (reference sequence). CDR3 DNA: TGTGCCAGCAGTTTCACCGGGACAGGGCATCAGCCCCAGCATTTT. Translation gives CASSFTGTGHQPQHF.